Presented here are 7 T cell receptor beta chains from one specimen sequenced in a study of CD8 T cells in Susac syndrome. Reverse transcription of roughly 0.45 to 1 ug RNA used random hexamers. TCRdb reanalysed the immunoSEQ multiplex PCR reads using MiXCR and keeps one entry per CDR3 protein. The sample holds approximately 180,000 distinct CDR3 sequences, approximately 94% seen once. The specimen was CD4+ T cells from PBMCs. The receptor source for this set is a human donor with multiple sclerosis.

The chain uses TRBV30 and TRBJ1-4, with D tentatively TRBD1 (5 bases). The CDR3 contains 13 residues. V was pared by 0 bases and J by 8 bases, with 10 bases between. Germline CDR1 and CDR2: GTSNPN and SVGIG (reference sequence). The CDR3 loop reads CAWSVTGTEKLFF. CDR3 nucleotides: TGTGCCTGGAGTGTAACAGGCACCGAAAAACTGTTTTTT.

CDR3 region: CSARPPDSPLNTGELFF. The CDR3, as DNA: TGCAGTGCTAGGCCCCCGGACAGCCCTCTGAACACCGGGGAGCTGTTTTTT. The rearrangement uses TRBV20-1 and TRBJ2-2, with D perhaps matching TRBD1 (6 bases). V was cut by 3 bases and J by 1 base, with 18 bases left in between. From germline, CDR1 is DFQATT and CDR2 SNEGSKA (reference sequence). The CDR3 has 17 residues.

The chain recombines TRBV6-5 with TRBJ2-2; TRBD1 matches 8 bases. This CDR3 contains 15 residues. Per germline, CDR1 MNHEY and CDR2 SVGAGI. V trimming: 8 bases; J trimming: 0 bases; junction bases outside the gene matches: 5. The DNA for the CDR3 is TGTGCCAGCCGGTGGACAGGGACGAACACCGGGGAGCTGTTTTTT. It is translated as CASRWTGTNTGELFF.

In DNA form, the CDR3 reads TGTGCCTGGCGACCGGGCGAAGAGGGGACTGAAGCTTTCTTT. Its translation: CAWRPGEEGTEAFF. V usage is TRBV30 and J usage is TRBJ1-1; a possible D gene is TRBD1 (5 bases). Germline V CDR1 and CDR2: GTSNPN, SVGIG (reference sequence). This CDR3 has 14 amino acids. Trimming shortened V by 5 bases and J by 5 bases, and 18 bases separated the two germline ends.

The chain joins TRBV27 to TRBJ2-2; TRBD1 matches at 8 bases. Germline lookup yields CDR1 MNHEY and CDR2 SMNVEV (reference sequence). This CDR3 spans 15 amino acids. Trimming took 4 bases from V and 5 from J; bases not matched to a gene: 6. The chain's CDR3 is CASSSRGLPTGELFF. The CDR3 DNA reads as TGTGCCAGCAGTTCCAGGGGGCTACCGACCGGGGAGCTGTTTTTT.

The chain joins TRBV7-9 to TRBJ2-1; the D is unclear. V was trimmed by 1 base and J by 5 bases, leaving 12 bases between them. Germline V CDR1 and CDR2: SEHNR, FQNEAQ (reference sequence). This CDR3 comprises 15 residues. The CDR3 coding sequence is TGTGCCAGCAGCTTAGGGGCACTTATAAACAATGAGCAGTTCTTC. Translated: CASSLGALINNEQFF.

The V gene is TRBV5-4, the J gene TRBJ2-7; D is ambiguous. The CDR3 sequence is 13 residues long. V shed 1 base and J shed 3 bases, with 8 bases lying between them. Germline V gene data show CDR1 as SGHNT and CDR2 as YYREEE (reference sequence). CDR3 loop: CASSLLDRYEQYF. The CDR3 DNA reads TGTGCCAGCAGCTTGCTGGACCGCTACGAGCAGTACTTC. The whole variable domain, remainder taken from reference TRBV5-4 and TRBJ2-7, is ETGVTQSPTHLIKTRGQQVTLRCSSQSGHNTVSWYQQALGQGPQFIFQYYREEENGRGNFPPRFSGLQFPNYSSELNVNALELDDSALYLCASSLLDRYEQYFGPGTRLTVT.